This T cell receptor beta chain emerged from a study of blood T cell repertoires in COVID-19. Clones were read by immunoSEQ multiplex PCR, and TCRdb kept only the in-frame ones, dropping some. The repertoire consists of some 130,000 clones, with approximately 80% occurring once and the leading ten covering 44%. Germline CDR1 is SGDLS and CDR2 is YYNGEE. V shed 5 bases and J shed 7 bases, with 16 bases lying between them. The CDR3 totals 15 residues. The chain uses TRBV9 and TRBJ1-6, with a possible D match to TRBD1 (5 bases). The clonotype originates from a human donor in a cohort sampled during active COVID-19. Sequenced: peripheral blood. This chain's CDR3 is CASSAPGTLNSPLHF. The CDR3 DNA is TGTGCCAGCAGTGCACCAGGGACTTTAAATTCACCCCTCCACTTT. The variable domain in full, completed from reference TRBV9 and TRBJ1-6, reads DSGVTQTPKHLITATGQRVTLRCSPRSGDLSVYWYQQSLDQGLQFLIQYYNGEERAKGNILERFSAQQFPDLHSELNLSSLELGDSALYFCASSAPGTLNSPLHFGNGTRLTVT.